The entry below gives a single T cell receptor (beta chain) sequence along with its context. These data come from a study of blood T cell repertoires in COVID-19. Study at large: PBMCs, B-cell-depleted T cells, or T cells were the source of the cDNA or gDNA that made up the material.

Germline loops: CDR1 SGHTA, CDR2 FQGNSA. The CDR3 totals 14 residues. Trimming left V 5 bases short and J 5 bases short, with 15 bases between. The data were produced by immunoSEQ multiplex PCR, yet TCRdb's version contains in-frame clones alone and is incomplete. The sample includes roughly 180,000 clones, approximately 87% of them seen just once. The chain carries TRBV7-2 and TRBJ2-5; D is possibly TRBD2 (7 bases). Sequencing input: peripheral blood. The clonotype originates from a man between 65 and 79 years old with active or convalescent COVID-19. CDR3 in DNA: TGTGCCAGCAGCCCCTGGGGGGGCGAGGAGACCCAGTACTTC. Translation: CASSPWGGEETQYF.